This is a list of T cell receptor beta chains from one sample in a study of cytomegalovirus exposure and HLA in healthy donors. Measured with immunoSEQ multiplex PCR; TCRdb has only the in-frame clones, and not every one. The table shows approximately 150,000 clones, with 80% occurring only once. Specimen: PBMCs. Receptor source: a woman aged 40-49 years in good health and CMV-seronegative. The conserved cysteine and the conserved F or W are not part of the CDR3 here. Fields, in order: J gene, CDR3 length, V gene, CDR3 protein.

J gene: TRBJ2-1; CDR3 length: 13; V gene: TRBV7-2; CDR3 protein: ASSRSGRVYNEQF
J gene: TRBJ2-3; CDR3 length: 12; V gene: TRBV5-1; CDR3 protein: ASSLGTSTDTQY
J gene: TRBJ2-7; CDR3 length: 11; V gene: TRBV7-9; CDR3 protein: ASSRDRGYEQY
J gene: TRBJ2-1; CDR3 length: 14; V gene: TRBV6-4; CDR3 protein: ASSDSQRSSYNEQF
J gene: TRBJ2-1; CDR3 length: 12; V gene: TRBV5-6; CDR3 protein: ASSSGTTYNEQF
J gene: TRBJ1-1; CDR3 length: 14; V gene: TRBV11-3; CDR3 protein: ASSPRQGRWDTEAF
J gene: TRBJ1-5; CDR3 length: 12; V gene: TRBV4-2; CDR3 protein: ASSRDRGTQPQH
J gene: TRBJ2-7; CDR3 length: 13; V gene: TRBV4-2; CDR3 protein: ASSPWAGGGYEQY
J gene: TRBJ1-3; CDR3 length: 13; V gene: TRBV27; CDR3 protein: ASSIDRSSGNTIY
J gene: TRBJ2-7; CDR3 length: 14; V gene: TRBV5-4; CDR3 protein: ASSSNRGGHSYEQY
J gene: TRBJ1-4; CDR3 length: 12; V gene: TRBV18; CDR3 protein: ASSPPSTNEKLF
J gene: TRBJ1-1; CDR3 length: 15; V gene: TRBV5-5; CDR3 protein: ASSLGGGLDSVGEAF
J gene: TRBJ2-5; CDR3 length: 13; V gene: TRBV7-6; CDR3 protein: ASSLGPGVQETQY
J gene: TRBJ2-3; CDR3 length: 17; V gene: TRBV2; CDR3 protein: ASSDDRGLAGGPRDTQY
J gene: TRBJ2-6; CDR3 length: 13; V gene: TRBV27; CDR3 protein: ASSLRGPGANGLT
J gene: TRBJ2-1; CDR3 length: 13; V gene: TRBV7-2; CDR3 protein: ASSIPGLANNEQF
J gene: TRBJ2-1; CDR3 length: 16; V gene: TRBV11-2; CDR3 protein: ASSLTGTVPLPSNEQF
J gene: TRBJ2-2; CDR3 length: 16; V gene: TRBV7-8; CDR3 protein: ASSLVGLAGDLTGELF
J gene: TRBJ1-5; CDR3 length: 13; V gene: TRBV16; CDR3 protein: ASSLRTGVWEPQH
J gene: TRBJ2-7; CDR3 length: 13; V gene: TRBV7-9; CDR3 protein: ASSPASRLPAEQY
J gene: TRBJ1-1; CDR3 length: 13; V gene: TRBV18; CDR3 protein: ASSPPSGIVTEAF
J gene: TRBJ2-5; CDR3 length: 13; V gene: TRBV28; CDR3 protein: ASSSYQGVKETQY
J gene: TRBJ1-2; CDR3 length: 12; V gene: TRBV30; CDR3 protein: AWNPGRENYGYT
J gene: TRBJ1-5; CDR3 length: 10; V gene: TRBV29-1; CDR3 protein: SARDNNQPQH
J gene: TRBJ2-5; CDR3 length: 13; V gene: TRBV5-1; CDR3 protein: ASSLENLLRETQY
J gene: TRBJ2-1; CDR3 length: 11; V gene: TRBV5-1; CDR3 protein: ASTLGQVNEQF
J gene: TRBJ2-7; CDR3 length: 14; V gene: TRBV18; CDR3 protein: ASSRDRGKFLYEQY
J gene: TRBJ2-3; CDR3 length: 11; V gene: TRBV6-5; CDR3 protein: ASSYLRFDTQY
J gene: TRBJ1-1; CDR3 length: 13; V gene: TRBV5-4; CDR3 protein: ASRARDFPNAEAF
J gene: TRBJ2-3; CDR3 length: 13; V gene: TRBV4-3; CDR3 protein: ASSLDGRNTDTQY
J gene: TRBJ2-1; CDR3 length: 13; V gene: TRBV5-4; CDR3 protein: ASSFGTSGHNEQF
J gene: TRBJ1-2; CDR3 length: 13; V gene: TRBV2; CDR3 protein: ASSARRGGDYGYT
J gene: TRBJ2-7; CDR3 length: 12; V gene: TRBV7-3; CDR3 protein: ASSLLAGGAEQY
J gene: TRBJ1-5; CDR3 length: 15; V gene: TRBV5-6; CDR3 protein: ASSCSPGQGENQPQH
J gene: TRBJ2-1; CDR3 length: 13; V gene: TRBV5-4; CDR3 protein: ASILGGARKNEQF
J gene: TRBJ1-1; CDR3 length: 12; V gene: TRBV5-4; CDR3 protein: ASSSRQGESEAF
J gene: TRBJ2-3; CDR3 length: 16; V gene: TRBV28; CDR3 protein: ASSPTALGVADTDTQY
J gene: TRBJ1-2; CDR3 length: 11; V gene: TRBV7-2; CDR3 protein: ASSHRTGYGYT
J gene: TRBJ2-7; CDR3 length: 13; V gene: TRBV5-4; CDR3 protein: ASSLLPGFLYEQY
J gene: TRBJ1-3; CDR3 length: 15; V gene: TRBV19; CDR3 protein: ASSIVRGGSAGNTIY
J gene: TRBJ1-2; CDR3 length: 13; V gene: TRBV11-3; CDR3 protein: ASSLDSGSGYGYT
J gene: TRBJ2-7; CDR3 length: 14; V gene: TRBV7-9; CDR3 protein: ASSPLGRGEIYEQY
J gene: TRBJ2-3; CDR3 length: 15; V gene: TRBV9; CDR3 protein: ASSSKQGRSSTDTQY
J gene: TRBJ2-7; CDR3 length: 12; V gene: TRBV19; CDR3 protein: ASSRTGVYYEQY
J gene: TRBJ1-6; CDR3 length: 12; V gene: TRBV9; CDR3 protein: ASSVGSNQPPLH
J gene: TRBJ2-7; CDR3 length: 12; V gene: TRBV11-1; CDR3 protein: ASSSTSGSYEQY
J gene: TRBJ2-2; CDR3 length: 13; V gene: TRBV6-4; CDR3 protein: ASSPRLANTGELF
J gene: -; CDR3 length: 12; V gene: TRBV5-1; CDR3 protein: ASSPLASSYEQY
J gene: TRBJ1-6; CDR3 length: 13; V gene: TRBV25-1; CDR3 protein: ASGSYRGPPGTLH
J gene: TRBJ2-1; CDR3 length: 12; V gene: TRBV27; CDR3 protein: ASSFRLAAREQF
J gene: TRBJ2-1; CDR3 length: 15; V gene: TRBV7-9; CDR3 protein: ASSRPRLGPQYNEQF
J gene: TRBJ1-4; CDR3 length: 14; V gene: TRBV27; CDR3 protein: ASSTNSLATNEKLF